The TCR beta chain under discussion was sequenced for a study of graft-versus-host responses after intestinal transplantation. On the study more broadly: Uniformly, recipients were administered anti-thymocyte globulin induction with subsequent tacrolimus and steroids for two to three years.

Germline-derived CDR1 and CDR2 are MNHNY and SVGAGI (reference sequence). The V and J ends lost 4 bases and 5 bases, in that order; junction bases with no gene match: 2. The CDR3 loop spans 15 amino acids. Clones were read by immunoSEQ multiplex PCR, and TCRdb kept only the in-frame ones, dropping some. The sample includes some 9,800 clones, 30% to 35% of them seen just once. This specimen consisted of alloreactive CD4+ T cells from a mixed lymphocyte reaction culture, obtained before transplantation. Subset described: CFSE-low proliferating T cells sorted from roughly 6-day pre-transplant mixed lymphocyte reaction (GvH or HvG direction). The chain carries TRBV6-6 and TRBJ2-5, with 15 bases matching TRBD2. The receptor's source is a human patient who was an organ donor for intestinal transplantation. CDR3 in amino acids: CASSWTSGGAETQYF. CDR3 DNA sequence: TGTGCCAGCAGTTGGACTAGCGGGGGGGCTGAGACCCAGTACTTC.